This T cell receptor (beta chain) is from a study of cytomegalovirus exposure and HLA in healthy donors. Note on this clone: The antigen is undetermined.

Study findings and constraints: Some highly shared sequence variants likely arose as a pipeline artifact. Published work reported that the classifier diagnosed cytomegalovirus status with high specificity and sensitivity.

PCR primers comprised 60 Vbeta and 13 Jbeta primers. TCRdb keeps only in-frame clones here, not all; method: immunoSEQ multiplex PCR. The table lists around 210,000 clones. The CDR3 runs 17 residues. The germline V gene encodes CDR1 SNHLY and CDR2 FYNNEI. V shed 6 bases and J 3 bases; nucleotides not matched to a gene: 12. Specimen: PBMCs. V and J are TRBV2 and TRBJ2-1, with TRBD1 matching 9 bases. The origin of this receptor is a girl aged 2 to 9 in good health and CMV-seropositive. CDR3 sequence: CASRGPSGQGSYNEQFF. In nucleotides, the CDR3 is TGTGCCAGCAGGGGGCCAAGTGGACAGGGGAGCTACAATGAGCAGTTCTTC.